This is a list of T cell receptor beta chains from one sample in a study of control samples from healthy donors and cancer patients. This table comes from immunoSEQ multiplex PCR, and its TCRdb copy is limited to in-frame clones, with some not included. The top ten clones hold 2.4% of a sample with 150,000 to 180,000 clones, nearly 95% of them seen once. The sequencing sample was made of blood. These receptors all come from a man aged 45 to 65 in good health. CDR3s include the opening cysteine and the closing phenylalanine or tryptophan. The D gene is left open where the match is weak. A clone size is listed for some rows: how often the clone was seen (once, few, many), or a class if it is expanded.

V	D	J	size	DNA	CDR3
TRBV29-1	TRBD2	TRBJ2-5	-	TGCAGCGTTGGGGGGACTAGCGGGAGGAGAGAGACCCAGTACTTC	CSVGGTSGRRETQYF
TRBV28	-	TRBJ1-4	-	TGTGCCAGCAGTTTAGGAGGGGGTAATGAAAAACTGTTTTTT	CASSLGGGNEKLFF
TRBV6-9	TRBD2	TRBJ2-3	-	TGTGCCAGCCCTGGGGACACAGGACTAGCGGGAGCTGGACCAGATACGCAGTATTTT	CASPGDTGLAGAGPDTQYF
TRBV7-3	-	TRBJ2-2	-	TGTGCCAGCAGCTTAACTAGCGAGAACACCGGGGAGCTGTTTTTT	CASSLTSENTGELFF
TRBV11-2	TRBD1	TRBJ2-2	-	TGTGCCAGCAGCTCGGGACAGGTCACCGGGGAGCTGTTTTTT	CASSSGQVTGELFF
TRBV9	-	TRBJ1-1	-	TGTGCCAGCAGCGCGGCGATCGCCGGCACTGAAGCTTTCTTT	CASSAAIAGTEAFF
TRBV24-1	-	TRBJ2-7	-	TGTGCCACCAGTGGAAGGGGATCCTTTACGGACTACCGTCTTTCCGAGCAGTACTTC	CATSGRGSFTDYRLSEQYF
TRBV5-1	TRBD2	TRBJ2-3	-	TGCGCCAGCAGCATCCGACTAGCGGGTGGCACAGATACGCAGTATTTT	CASSIRLAGGTDTQYF
TRBV28	TRBD2	TRBJ2-1	-	TGTGCCAGCAGCCTCTTCCGGGGGACTATCTACAATGAGCAGTTCTTC	CASSLFRGTIYNEQFF
TRBV11-2	-	TRBJ2-5	-	TGTGCCAGCAGCTTCGGAATCCAAGAGACCCAGTACTTC	CASSFGIQETQYF
TRBV7-2	TRBD2	TRBJ2-7	-	TGTGCCAGCAGCACCACTAGCGGCTCCTACGAGCAGTACTTC	CASSTTSGSYEQYF
TRBV5-4	TRBD2	TRBJ2-2	once	TGTGCCAGCAGAGATACTAGCGGGAGAGGCCCCACCGGGGAGCTGTTTTTT	CASRDTSGRGPTGELFF
TRBV6-1	-	TRBJ1-5	-	TGTGCCAGCAGTGAAAGGGAGAGGGTCCCCTGGGAGCCCCAGCATTTT	CASSERERVPWEPQHF
TRBV3-1/TRBV3-2	-	TRBJ2-1	-	TGTGCCAGCAGCCCAATAGTAGGGGGTAACAATGAGCAGTTCTTC	CASSPIVGGNNEQFF
TRBV6-5	-	TRBJ2-7	-	TGTGCCAGCACCCAAGGGCCTCCTCCATCGCAGTACTTC	CASTQGPPPSQYF
TRBV10-1	-	TRBJ2-5	-	TGCGCCAGCAGTGTTGGCGGGGTCCAAGAGACCCAGTACTTC	CASSVGGVQETQYF
TRBV30	TRBD2	TRBJ2-2	-	TGTGCCTGGAGTAGACAGGCTAGCGGGAGGGCCGGCACCGGGGAGCTGTTTTTT	CAWSRQASGRAGTGELFF
TRBV24-1	TRBD2	TRBJ2-3	-	TGTGCCACCAGTGATTTGATGACTAGCGGGAGTCCAGATACGCAGTATTTT	CATSDLMTSGSPDTQYF
TRBV15	TRBD2	TRBJ2-4	-	TGTGCCACCAGCAGACTCGGGACTAGCGGGACCCTAGCCAAAAACATTCAGTACTTC	CATSRLGTSGTLAKNIQYF
TRBV7-9	-	TRBJ1-4	-	TGTGCCAGCAGCACCACAGGAGTTAATGAAAAACTGTTTTTT	CASSTTGVNEKLFF
TRBV5-4	TRBD1	TRBJ2-1	-	TGTGCCAGCAGCTTGGGGGGACAGGGCTACAATGAGCAGTTCTTC	CASSLGGQGYNEQFF
TRBV19	-	TRBJ1-5	-	TGTGCCAGTAGTATGCTACACAATAGCAATCAGCCCCAGCATTTT	CASSMLHNSNQPQHF
TRBV28	-	TRBJ2-1	-	TGTGCCAGCAGGGGAGGGAGGGGGCCCTACAATGAGCAGTTCTTC	CASRGGRGPYNEQFF
TRBV25-1	-	TRBJ2-2	once	TGTGCCACTGGGAGAGGGACCGGGGAGCTGTTTTTT	CATGRGTGELFF
TRBV5-1	-	TRBJ1-4	-	TGCGCCAGCACCTACGGACAAAATGAAAAACTGTTTTTT	CASTYGQNEKLFF
TRBV7-2	-	TRBJ2-3	-	TGTGCCAGCAGCTTAGGGGTTCCCAGGGATACGCAGTATTTT	CASSLGVPRDTQYF
TRBV19	-	TRBJ1-2	-	TGTGCCAGTAGTATCTCTTTAGGCGGCTACACCTTC	CASSISLGGYTF
TRBV11-2	TRBD2	TRBJ2-7	once	TGTGCCAGCAGCTTAGCTACTAGCGGGAGGATGGGCTCCTACGAGCAGTACTTC	CASSLATSGRMGSYEQYF
TRBV3-1/TRBV3-2	-	TRBJ1-2	-	TGTGCCAGCAGCCAACGGGGGGGCCCCTATGGCTACACCTTC	CASSQRGGPYGYTF
TRBV2	TRBD2	TRBJ2-3	-	TGTGCCAGCAGTAGCGGGGGCCGCACAGATACGCAGTATTTT	CASSSGGRTDTQYF
TRBV3-1/TRBV3-2	-	TRBJ2-2	-	TGTGCCAGCAGCCAAGACCCAGGGACCCCCGGGGAGCTGTTTTTT	CASSQDPGTPGELFF
TRBV24-1	TRBD2	TRBJ2-2	-	TGTGCCACCAGTAGACTAGCGGGAGGGACGAACACCGGGGAGCTGTTTTTT	CATSRLAGGTNTGELFF